Sequencing of this T cell receptor beta chain was carried out in a study of T cell repertoires in cytomegalovirus infection. Study outcomes and limitations: CMV-specific TCR beta clonotypes restricted by HLA-C were the ones dominating the ex vivo response.

TCRdb recomputed calls from the reads with MiXCR, one row per CDR3 protein. The table lists fewer than 550,000 distinct CDR3 sequences, 26% of them singletons, with about 12% in the top ten. Comment on this clonotype: Antigen specificity is unknown.

The sample taken for sequencing was PBMCs. This TCR came from a human donor in good health (CMV status not recorded). Some clones in this sample may be carry-over from other donors' samples.

The CDR3 bases are TGTGCCATCAGTGAGCGCGGACTCGGAACCGTTTACGAGCAGTACTTC. Translated: CAISERGLGTVYEQYF. The J gene is TRBJ2-7, the V gene TRBV10-3, with D possibly TRBD2 on 5 matching bases. From germline, CDR1 is ENHRY and CDR2 SYGVKD. The V and J ends lost 2 bases and 4 bases respectively, with 18 bases between them. The CDR3 length is 16 residues.